Sequencing of this T cell receptor (beta chain) was carried out in a study of T cell responses to AZD1222 COVID-19 vaccine. Study in general: Second-dose groups at about 4 or about 12 weeks were pooled.

A note on this clone: The antigen is not known.

This CDR3 is built from 14 residues. Germline trimming cut 6 bases from V and 3 bases from J; bases unmatched to any gene: 7. Germline V gives CDR1 LGHDT, CDR2 YNNKEL (reference sequence). TCRdb's copy holds only in-frame clones and misses some; the assay was immunoSEQ multiplex PCR. The data show about 83,000 clones, 80% to 90% seen once. Regarding the study as a whole: The study sampled repertoires only after the peak T cell response. Donors were mostly white British, more females; clonal diversity possibly underestimated.

V gene TRBV3-1 (or the pseudogene TRBV3-2) combines with J gene TRBJ2-7; TRBD2 matches 8 bases. Specimen: peripheral blood, collected on day 0 of AZD1222 vaccination. The TCR comes from an adult in good health. Here the CDR3 DNA reads TGTGCCAGCAGGAACACCGGGACTAGCTACGAGCAGTACTTC. Translated: CASRNTGTSYEQYF.